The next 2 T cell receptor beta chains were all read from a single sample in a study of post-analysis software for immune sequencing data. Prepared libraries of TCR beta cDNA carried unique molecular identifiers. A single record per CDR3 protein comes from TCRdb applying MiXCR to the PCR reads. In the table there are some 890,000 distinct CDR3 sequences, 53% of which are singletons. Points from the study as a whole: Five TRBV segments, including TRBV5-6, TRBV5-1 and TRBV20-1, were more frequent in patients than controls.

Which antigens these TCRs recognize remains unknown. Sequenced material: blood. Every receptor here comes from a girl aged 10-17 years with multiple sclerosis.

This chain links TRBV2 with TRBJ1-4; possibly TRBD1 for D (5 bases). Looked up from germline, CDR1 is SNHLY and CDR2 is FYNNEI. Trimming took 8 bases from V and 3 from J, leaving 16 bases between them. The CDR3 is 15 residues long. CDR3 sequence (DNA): TGTGCCAGCTCCCCCCGGGGGGGTGCTAATGAAAAACTGTTTTTT. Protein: CASSPRGGANEKLFF.

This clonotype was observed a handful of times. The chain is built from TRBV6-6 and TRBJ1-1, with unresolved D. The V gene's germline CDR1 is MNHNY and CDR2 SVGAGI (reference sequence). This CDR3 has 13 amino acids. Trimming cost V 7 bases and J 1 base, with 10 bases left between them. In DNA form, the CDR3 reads TGTGCCAGCACCTTGAAGGGGAACACTGAAGCTTTCTTT. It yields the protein CASTLKGNTEAFF.